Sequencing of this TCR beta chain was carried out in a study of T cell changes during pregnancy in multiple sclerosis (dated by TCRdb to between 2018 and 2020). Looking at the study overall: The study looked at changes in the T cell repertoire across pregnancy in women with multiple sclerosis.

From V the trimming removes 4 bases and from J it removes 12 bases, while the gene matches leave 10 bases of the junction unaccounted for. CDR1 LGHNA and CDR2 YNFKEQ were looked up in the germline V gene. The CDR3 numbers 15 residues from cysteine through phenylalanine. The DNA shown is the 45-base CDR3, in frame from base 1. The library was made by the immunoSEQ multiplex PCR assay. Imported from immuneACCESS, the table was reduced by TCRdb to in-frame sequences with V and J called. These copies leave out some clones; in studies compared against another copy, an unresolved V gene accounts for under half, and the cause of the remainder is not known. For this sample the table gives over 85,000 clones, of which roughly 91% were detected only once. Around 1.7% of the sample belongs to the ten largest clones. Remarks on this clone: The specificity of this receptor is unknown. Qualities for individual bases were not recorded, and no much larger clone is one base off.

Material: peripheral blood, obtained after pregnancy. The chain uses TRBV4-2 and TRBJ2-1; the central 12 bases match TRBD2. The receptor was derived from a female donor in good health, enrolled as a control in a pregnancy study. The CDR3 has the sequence CASSPPSGGGGGQFF. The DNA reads TGTGCCAGCAGCCCGCCTAGCGGGGGGGGTGGAGGGCAGTTCTTC.